Each of the 2 T cell receptor beta chains below was sequenced from the same sample in a study of vaccination effects on CD4 cells after COVID-19. ViraFEST expansion of antigen-specific CD4+ T cells with viral peptide pools preceded sequencing. Subsequent to a culture period of 10 to 11 days, CD4+ T cells were isolated. Vaccinated participants had no history of SARS-CoV-2 infection and tested negative for nucleocapsid antibodies. No antigen is known for these receptors. Data came from immunoSEQ multiplex PCR; TCRdb stores just in-frame clones and leaves some out. The top ten hold 22% of the sample, which has approximately 25,000 clones, roughly 70% seen once. This sample comprised CD4+ T cells from PBMCs cultured with HCoV-NL63 spike peptides, obtained before COVID-19 vaccination. These receptors came from a human donor who received a COVID-19 vaccine.

The gene calls are TRBV5-6 and TRBJ2-7, with 7 bases that match TRBD2. Trimming took 6 bases from V and 4 from J; bases not matched to a gene: 10. The CDR3 is made up of 14 amino acids. CDR1 is SGHDT, CDR2 YYEEEE, per germline. The DNA for the CDR3 is TGTGCCAGCATTACTGGACCGGGGGGTTACGAGCAGTACTTC. It yields the protein CASITGPGGYEQYF.

The V and J genes are TRBV7-9 and TRBJ1-1, with 7 nucleotides matching TRBD1. Looked up from germline, CDR1 is SEHNR and CDR2 is FQNEAQ (reference sequence). The CDR3 has 13 amino acids. The V gene end was trimmed by 0 bases and the J gene end by 7 bases; junction bases not matched to a gene: 2. The CDR3 protein is CASSLAGTVEAFF. The CDR3 DNA sequence: TGTGCCAGCAGCTTAGCGGGGACAGTTGAAGCTTTCTTT.